Sequencing of this T cell receptor (beta chain) was carried out in a study of patients and donors after allogeneic stem cell transplantation. TCRdb re-derived calls from the RT-PCR reads in MiXCR, one entry per CDR3 protein. The data hold roughly 200,000 distinct CDR3 sequences, with less than 45% observed a single time. V was pared by 0 bases and J by 5 bases, with 7 bases between. This CDR3 contains 13 residues. CDR1 and CDR2 from the germline V gene are SGHTA and FQGNSA. What was sequenced was blood, either unsorted or a sorted T cell fraction (not recorded which). The receptor comes from a human donor who was either an allogeneic HSCT recipient or a stem cell or donor lymphocyte infusion donor (not recorded which). It is not recorded whose cells these are; they may come from a transplant donor. The J gene is TRBJ1-1, the V gene TRBV7-2; D is unresolved. CDR3: CASSLAVRTEAFF. CDR3 DNA sequence: TGTGCCAGCAGCTTAGCAGTGAGGACTGAAGCTTTCTTT.